A selection of T cell receptor beta chains follows, all from one sample in a study of human T cells and chemical hapten exposure. TCRdb reprocessed the RACE reads with MiXCR, giving one entry per CDR3 protein. This table holds about 250,000 distinct CDR3 sequences, about 7.7% found once. This specimen consisted of whole blood, obtained in connection with sensitization to the hapten diphenylcyclopropenone (DPC). The receptors originated from a man aged 18 to 35 with alopecia areata. Some clones in this sample may be carry-over from other donors' samples. Each CDR3 is given with its conserved first and last residue. Fields, in order: D gene, J gene, V gene, clone size, CDR3 DNA, CDR3 protein. The D gene is left open where the match is weak. Clone size appears in some rows only: once, few, many, or a class for an expanded clone.

>TRBD1|TRBJ1-4|TRBV7-9|few
TGTGCCAGCAGCTCGGACAGGTGGTTGGGAACTAATGAAAAACTGTTTTTT
CASSSDRWLGTNEKLFF
>-|TRBJ1-4|TRBV4-1|many
TGCGCCAGCAGCCAAGAGCCGGTGCGGAATGAAAAACTGTTTTTT
CASSQEPVRNEKLFF
>TRBD2|TRBJ2-1|TRBV20-1|-
TGCAGTGCTAGAGGTTCGGGGACTAATAGGCCCAATGAGCAGTTCTTC
CSARGSGTNRPNEQFF
>-|TRBJ1-6|TRBV9|many
TGTGCCAGCAGCCCTCATCAGGGACTAAATAATTCACCCCTCCACTTT
CASSPHQGLNNSPLHF
>TRBD1|TRBJ2-1|TRBV11-2|-
TGTGCCAGCAGCTTAGGACAGGGGACCTACAATGAGCAGTTCTTC
CASSLGQGTYNEQFF
>TRBD1|TRBJ2-1|TRBV10-3|-
TGTGCCATCAAGGGGGCATCAGCCCTCTACAATGAGCAGTTCTTC
CAIKGASALYNEQFF
>-|TRBJ2-1|TRBV25-1|many
TGTGCCAGCAGTTTCATGGATGAGCAGTTCTTC
CASSFMDEQFF
>TRBD1|TRBJ2-3|TRBV2|few
TGTGCCAGCAGGGTGACAGGGGGCGCCCCGGATACGCAGTATTTT
CASRVTGGAPDTQYF
>TRBD1|TRBJ1-1|TRBV10-3|-
TGTGCCATCAGTCCGGGACAGCGGGAGGACACTGAAGCTTTCTTT
CAISPGQREDTEAFF
>-|TRBJ2-3|TRBV5-1|-
TGCGCCAGCAGCCGCGAGCGGTATCGCACAGATACGCAGTATTTT
CASSRERYRTDTQYF
>-|TRBJ1-1|TRBV6-2/TRBV6-3|few
TGTGCCAGCAGTGGACATATGAACACTGAAGCTTTCTTT
CASSGHMNTEAFF
>-|TRBJ1-1|TRBV12-3/TRBV12-4|-
TGTGCCAGCAGCTCAGGCCTGTGGGGCACTGAAGCTTTCTTT
CASSSGLWGTEAFF
>TRBD1|TRBJ2-7|TRBV6-2/TRBV6-3|few
TGTGCCAGCAGTGGGGACAGGGGGAGTTCCTACGAGCAGTACTTC
CASSGDRGSSYEQYF
>-|TRBJ1-5|TRBV11-2|many
TGTGCCAGCAGCTTAGAGGGGGCGGGTAGCAATCAGCCCCAGCATTTT
CASSLEGAGSNQPQHF
>-|TRBJ1-6|TRBV6-2/TRBV6-3|-
TGTGCCAGCAGTTACGCTAGGGGAAGCTCACCCCTCCACTTT
CASSYARGSSPLHF
>-|TRBJ1-1|TRBV28|many
TGTGCCAGCAGTTTACCCCCCTCCGCGGTAACGAACACTGAAGCTTTCTTT
CASSLPPSAVTNTEAFF
>-|TRBJ1-1|TRBV20-1|few
TGCAGTGCTCCCCCAGGGGATACTGAAGCTTTCTTT
CSAPPGDTEAFF
>-|TRBJ2-7|TRBV5-1|many
TGCGCCAGCAGCTTGGACAGGGAGGGGTACGAGCAGTACTTC
CASSLDREGYEQYF
>TRBD1|TRBJ1-5|TRBV5-5|-
TGTGCCAGCAGTCCCGGGGGACAGGCAGGCAATCAGCCCCAGCATTTT
CASSPGGQAGNQPQHF
>-|TRBJ2-3|TRBV7-8|-
TGTGCCAGCAGTTCCCAGCTCTCGGCTAGCACAGATACGCAGTATTTT
CASSSQLSASTDTQYF
>-|TRBJ1-1|TRBV4-3|-
TGCGCCAGCAGCCAAACGGAAGCCACTGCCGCTTTCTTT
CASSQTEATAAFF
>-|TRBJ2-3|TRBV3-1|-
TGTGCCAGCAGCCAAGATCTGGGCTCGGATACGCAGTATTTT
CASSQDLGSDTQYF
>-|TRBJ2-2|TRBV6-4|-
TGTGCCAGCAGTGGGGACAACACCGGGGAGCTGTTTTTT
CASSGDNTGELFF
>-|TRBJ2-3|TRBV7-2|few
TGTGCCAGCAGCTTTACCCAGCCGGGGGGCATAAGCACAGATACGCAGTATTTT
CASSFTQPGGISTDTQYF
>-|TRBJ2-3|TRBV4-3|many
TGCGCCAGCAGCCAATTCTCTTTTGATACGCAGTATTTT
CASSQFSFDTQYF
>-|TRBJ1-1|TRBV4-3|-
TGCGCCAGCAGCCAAGCGGAGAGGGGGGCCACTGAAGCTTTCTTT
CASSQAERGATEAFF